This T cell receptor (beta chain) was sequenced in a study of cytomegalovirus exposure and HLA in healthy donors. Remarks on this clone: Its antigen is currently unknown.

Whole-study results and caveats: Apart from CMV serostatus, no immune exposure information was available. TCR beta sequences reportedly predicted most subjects' HLA-A and HLA-B alleles accurately.

Use of 60 Vbeta and 13 Jbeta primers characterized the PCR. Profiled with immunoSEQ multiplex PCR; TCRdb holds only in-frame clones, not every one. The table lists 130,000 or so clones, around four fifths of them singletons. The trim removed 5 bases at V and 4 bases at J, leaving 5 bases unmatched. The CDR3 extends over 14 amino acids. Per germline, CDR1 SGHTA and CDR2 FQGNSA. This clonotype was obtained from a man aged 25 to 40 in good health and CMV-seronegative. This rearrangement joins TRBV7-2 to TRBJ2-7; 10 bases agree with TRBD1. Material: PBMCs. The CDR3 DNA follows: TGTGCCAGCAGCACGGACAGGGGGAGGTACGAGCAGTACTTC. It codes for CASSTDRGRYEQYF.